This TCR beta chain appears in the sequencing data of a study of blood T cell repertoires in COVID-19. Background on the study: There were acute and convalescent COVID-19 samples, and they came from the United States, Italy and Spain. The cDNA or gDNA used as material had been derived from T cells, B-cell-depleted T cells, or PBMCs.

During active infection, Seattle patients enrolled and were then monitored through disease. From germline, CDR1 is MDHEN and CDR2 SYDVKM. This CDR3 has 16 residues. Germline trimming cut 4 bases from V and 1 base from J; bases unmatched to any gene: 7. Libraries were prepared by immunoSEQ multiplex PCR; TCRdb keeps only in-frame clonotypes and omits some of them. The profile shows 150,000 to 200,000 clones, approximately 80% of them singletons. Sequencing input: peripheral blood. V usage is TRBV28 and J usage is TRBJ1-1, with TRBD1 matching over 9 bases. This sequence originates from a woman between 40 and 55 years old with COVID-19, enrolled during active disease. Here the CDR3 DNA reads TGTGCCAGCAGTTCCCGACAGGGGGTGGGGAACACTGAAGCTTTCTTT. Translated, it gives CASSSRQGVGNTEAFF. Looking up the rest from reference TRBV28 and TRBJ1-1 gives the full variable domain: DVKVTQSSRYLVKRTGEKVFLECVQDMDHENMFWYRQDPGLGLRLIYFSYDVKMKEKGDIPEGYSVSREKKERFSLILESASTNQTSMYLCASSSRQGVGNTEAFFGQGTRLTVV.